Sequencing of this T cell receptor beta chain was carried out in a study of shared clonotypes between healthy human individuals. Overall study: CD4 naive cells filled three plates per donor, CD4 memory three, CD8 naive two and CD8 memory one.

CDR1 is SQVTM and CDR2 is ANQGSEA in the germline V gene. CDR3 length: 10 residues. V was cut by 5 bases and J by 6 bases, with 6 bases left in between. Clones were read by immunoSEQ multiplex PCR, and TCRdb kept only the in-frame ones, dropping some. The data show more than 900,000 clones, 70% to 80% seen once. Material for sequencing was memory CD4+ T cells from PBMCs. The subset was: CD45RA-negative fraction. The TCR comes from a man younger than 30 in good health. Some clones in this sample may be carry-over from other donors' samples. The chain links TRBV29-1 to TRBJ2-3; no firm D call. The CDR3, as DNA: TGCAGCGTTCGGTGGGATACGCAGTATTTT. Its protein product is CSVRWDTQYF.